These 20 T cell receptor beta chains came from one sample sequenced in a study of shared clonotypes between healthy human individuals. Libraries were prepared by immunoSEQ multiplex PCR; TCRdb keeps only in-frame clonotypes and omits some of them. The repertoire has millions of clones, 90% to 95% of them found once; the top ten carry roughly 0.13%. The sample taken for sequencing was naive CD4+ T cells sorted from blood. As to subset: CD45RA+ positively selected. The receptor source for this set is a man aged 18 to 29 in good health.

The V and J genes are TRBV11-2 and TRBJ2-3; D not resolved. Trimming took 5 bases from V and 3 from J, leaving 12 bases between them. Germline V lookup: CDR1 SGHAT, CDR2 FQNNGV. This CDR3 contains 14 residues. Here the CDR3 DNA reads TGTGCCAGCAGCAGGCTACGGATGACAGATACGCAGTATTTT. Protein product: CASSRLRMTDTQYF.

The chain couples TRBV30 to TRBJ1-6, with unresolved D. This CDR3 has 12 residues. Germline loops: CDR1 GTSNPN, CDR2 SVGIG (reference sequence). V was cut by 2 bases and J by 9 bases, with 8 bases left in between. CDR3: CAWSPTVSPLHF. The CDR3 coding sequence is TGTGCCTGGAGTCCCACCGTTTCACCCCTCCACTTT.

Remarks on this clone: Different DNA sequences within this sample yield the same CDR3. Written as DNA, the CDR3 is TGTGCCAGCAGCTTAGCTGGGACTAGCGGGTACGAGCAGTACTTC. It translates to CASSLAGTSGYEQYF. This sequence joins TRBV7-2 and TRBJ2-7; 12 bases are shared with TRBD2. This CDR3 is 15 amino acids long. J gave up 4 bases and V 0 bases, and 1 base lay outside the gene matches. The germline gives CDR1 SGHTA, CDR2 FQGNSA. Variable domain in full (rest from reference TRBV7-2 and TRBJ2-7): GAGVSQSPSNKVTEKGKDVELRCDPISGHTALYWYRQSLGQGLEFLIYFQGNSAPDKSGLPSDRFSAERTGGSVSTLTIQRTQQEDSAVYLCASSLAGTSGYEQYFGPGTRLTVT.

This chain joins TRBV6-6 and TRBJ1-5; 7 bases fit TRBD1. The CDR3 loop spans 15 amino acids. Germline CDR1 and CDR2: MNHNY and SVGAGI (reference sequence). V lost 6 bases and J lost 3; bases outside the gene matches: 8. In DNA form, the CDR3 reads TGTGCCAGCAGCCTCTCGGACAGGCCCAATCAGCCCCAGCATTTT. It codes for CASSLSDRPNQPQHF.

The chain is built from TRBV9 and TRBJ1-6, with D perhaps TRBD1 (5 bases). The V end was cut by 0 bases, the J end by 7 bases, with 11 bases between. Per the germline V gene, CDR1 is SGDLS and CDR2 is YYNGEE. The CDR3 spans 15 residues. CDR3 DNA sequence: TGTGCCAGCAGCGTAGGCCAGGGTGTGAATTCACCCCTCCACTTT. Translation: CASSVGQGVNSPLHF.

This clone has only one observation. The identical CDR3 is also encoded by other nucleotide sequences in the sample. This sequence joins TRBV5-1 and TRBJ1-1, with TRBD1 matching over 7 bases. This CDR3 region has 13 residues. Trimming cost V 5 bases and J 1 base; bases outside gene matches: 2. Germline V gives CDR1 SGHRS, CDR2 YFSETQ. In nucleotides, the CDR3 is TGCGCCAGCAGAGGACAGGAGAACACTGAAGCTTTCTTT. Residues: CASRGQENTEAFF.

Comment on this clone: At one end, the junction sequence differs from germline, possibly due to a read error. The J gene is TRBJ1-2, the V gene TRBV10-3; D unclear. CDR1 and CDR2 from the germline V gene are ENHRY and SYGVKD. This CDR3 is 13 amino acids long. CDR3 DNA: TGTGCCAGCAGTTCCCGACGGAGCTATGGCTACACCTTC. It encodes CASSSRRSYGYTF.

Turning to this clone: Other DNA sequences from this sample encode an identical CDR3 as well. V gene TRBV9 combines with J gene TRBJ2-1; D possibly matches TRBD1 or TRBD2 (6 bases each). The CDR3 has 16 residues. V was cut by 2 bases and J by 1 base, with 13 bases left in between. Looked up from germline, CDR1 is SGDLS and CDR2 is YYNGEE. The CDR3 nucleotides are TGTGCCAGCAGCGTTGGAGGGGGAGTATCCTACAATGAGCAGTTCTTC. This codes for CASSVGGGVSYNEQFF.

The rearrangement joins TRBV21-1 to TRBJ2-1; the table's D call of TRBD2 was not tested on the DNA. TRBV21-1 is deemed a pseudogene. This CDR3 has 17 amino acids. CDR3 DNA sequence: TGTGCCAGCAGCAATATGGGTGGGGAGACTGCCTACAATGAGCAGTTCTTC. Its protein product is CASSNMGGETAYNEQFF.

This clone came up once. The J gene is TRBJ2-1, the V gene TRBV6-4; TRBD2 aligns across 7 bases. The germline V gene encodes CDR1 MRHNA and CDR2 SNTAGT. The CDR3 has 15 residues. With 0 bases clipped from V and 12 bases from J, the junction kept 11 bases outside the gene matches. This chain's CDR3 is CASSDSRLASTGQFF. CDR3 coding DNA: TGTGCCAGCAGTGACTCGAGACTAGCCTCTACCGGGCAGTTCTTC.

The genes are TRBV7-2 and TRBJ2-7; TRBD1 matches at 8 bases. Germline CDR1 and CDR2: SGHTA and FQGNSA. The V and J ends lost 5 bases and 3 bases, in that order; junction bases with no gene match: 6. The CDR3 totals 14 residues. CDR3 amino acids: CASSRRTGFYEQYF. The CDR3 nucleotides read TGTGCCAGCAGCCGTCGGACAGGGTTCTACGAGCAGTACTTC.

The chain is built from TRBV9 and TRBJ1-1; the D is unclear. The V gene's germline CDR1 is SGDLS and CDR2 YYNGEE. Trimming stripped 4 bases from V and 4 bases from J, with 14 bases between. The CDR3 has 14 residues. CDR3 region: CASSPIGLITEAFF. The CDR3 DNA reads TGTGCCAGCAGCCCAATAGGGTTGATCACTGAAGCTTTCTTT. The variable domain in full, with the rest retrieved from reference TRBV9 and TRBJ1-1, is DSGVTQTPKHLITATGQRVTLRCSPRSGDLSVYWYQQSLDQGLQFLIQYYNGEERAKGNILERFSAQQFPDLHSELNLSSLELGDSALYFCASSPIGLITEAFFGQGTRLTVV.

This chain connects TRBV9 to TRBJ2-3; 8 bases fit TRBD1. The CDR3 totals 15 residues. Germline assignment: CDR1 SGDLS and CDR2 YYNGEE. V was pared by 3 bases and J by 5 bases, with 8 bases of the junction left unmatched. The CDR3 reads CASSADRGRGDTQYF. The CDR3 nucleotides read TGTGCCAGCAGCGCCGACAGGGGCCGGGGAGATACGCAGTATTTT. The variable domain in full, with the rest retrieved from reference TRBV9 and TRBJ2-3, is DSGVTQTPKHLITATGQRVTLRCSPRSGDLSVYWYQQSLDQGLQFLIQYYNGEERAKGNILERFSAQQFPDLHSELNLSSLELGDSALYFCASSADRGRGDTQYFGPGTRLTVL.

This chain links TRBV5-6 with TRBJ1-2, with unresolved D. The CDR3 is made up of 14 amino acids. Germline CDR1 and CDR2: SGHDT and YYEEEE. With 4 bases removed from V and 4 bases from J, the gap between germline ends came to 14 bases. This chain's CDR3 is CASSPGGGGYGYTF. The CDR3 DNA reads TGTGCCAGCAGCCCCGGTGGCGGAGGCTATGGCTACACCTTC.

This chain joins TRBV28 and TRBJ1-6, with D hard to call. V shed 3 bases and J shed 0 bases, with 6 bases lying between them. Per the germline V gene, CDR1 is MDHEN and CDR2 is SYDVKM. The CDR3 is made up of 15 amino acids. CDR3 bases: TGTGCCAGCAGTTTTCAGCGCTCCTATAATTCACCCCTCCACTTT. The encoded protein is CASSFQRSYNSPLHF.

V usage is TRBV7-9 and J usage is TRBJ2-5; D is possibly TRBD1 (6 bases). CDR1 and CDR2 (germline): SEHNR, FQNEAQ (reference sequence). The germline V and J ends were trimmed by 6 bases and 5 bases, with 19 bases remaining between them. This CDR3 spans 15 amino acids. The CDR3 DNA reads TGTGCCAGCAGTCGTCTGCCTGGGGGCTGGGAGACCCAGTACTTC. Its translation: CASSRLPGGWETQYF.

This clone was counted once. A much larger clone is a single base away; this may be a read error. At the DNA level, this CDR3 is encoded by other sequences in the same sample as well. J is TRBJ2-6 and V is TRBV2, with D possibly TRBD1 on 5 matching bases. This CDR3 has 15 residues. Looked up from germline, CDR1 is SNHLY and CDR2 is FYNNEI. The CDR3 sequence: CASSTDSSGANVLTF. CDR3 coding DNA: TGCGCCAGCAGTACCGACAGCTCTGGGGCCAACGTCCTGACTTTC.

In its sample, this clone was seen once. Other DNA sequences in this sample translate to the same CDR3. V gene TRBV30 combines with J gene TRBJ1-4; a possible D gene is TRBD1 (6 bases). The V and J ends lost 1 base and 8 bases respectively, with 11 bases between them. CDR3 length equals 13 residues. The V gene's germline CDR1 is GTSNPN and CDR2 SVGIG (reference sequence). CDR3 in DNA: TGTGCCTGGAGTGGACAGGTCGGGGAAAAACTGTTTTTT. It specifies CAWSGQVGEKLFF. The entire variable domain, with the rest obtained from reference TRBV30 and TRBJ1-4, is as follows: SQTIHQWPATLVQPVGSPLSLECTVEGTSNPNLYWYRQAAGRGLQLLFYSVGIGQISSEVPQNLSASRPQDRQFILSSKKLLLSDSGFYLCAWSGQVGEKLFFGSGTQLSVL.

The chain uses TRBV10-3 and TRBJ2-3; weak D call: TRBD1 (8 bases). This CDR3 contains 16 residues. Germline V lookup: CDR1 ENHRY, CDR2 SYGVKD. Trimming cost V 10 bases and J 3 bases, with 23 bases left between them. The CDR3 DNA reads TGTGCCACTCTCGGGGGGACAGGCGCCTCGACAGATACGCAGTATTTT. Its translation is CATLGGTGASTDTQYF.

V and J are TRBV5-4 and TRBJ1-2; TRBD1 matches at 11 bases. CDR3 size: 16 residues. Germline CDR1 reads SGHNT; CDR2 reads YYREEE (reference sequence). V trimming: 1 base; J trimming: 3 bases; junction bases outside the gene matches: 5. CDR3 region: CASSLTGTGGYYGYTF. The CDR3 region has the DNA TGTGCCAGCAGCTTGACGGGGACAGGGGGGTACTATGGCTACACCTTC. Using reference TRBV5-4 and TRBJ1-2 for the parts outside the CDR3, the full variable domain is ETGVTQSPTHLIKTRGQQVTLRCSSQSGHNTVSWYQQALGQGPQFIFQYYREEENGRGNFPPRFSGLQFPNYSSELNVNALELDDSALYLCASSLTGTGGYYGYTFGSGTRLTVV.